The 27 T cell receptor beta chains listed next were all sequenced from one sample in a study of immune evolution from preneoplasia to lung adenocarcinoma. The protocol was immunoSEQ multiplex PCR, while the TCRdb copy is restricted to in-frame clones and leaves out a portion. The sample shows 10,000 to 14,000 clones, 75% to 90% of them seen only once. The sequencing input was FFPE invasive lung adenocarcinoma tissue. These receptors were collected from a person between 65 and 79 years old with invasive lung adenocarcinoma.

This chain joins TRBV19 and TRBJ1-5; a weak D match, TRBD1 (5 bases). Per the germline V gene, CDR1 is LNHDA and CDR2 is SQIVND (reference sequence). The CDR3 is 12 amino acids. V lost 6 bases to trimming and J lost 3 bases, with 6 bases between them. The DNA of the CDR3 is TGTGCCAGTAGGACAGACAATCAGCCCCAGCATTTT. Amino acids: CASRTDNQPQHF.

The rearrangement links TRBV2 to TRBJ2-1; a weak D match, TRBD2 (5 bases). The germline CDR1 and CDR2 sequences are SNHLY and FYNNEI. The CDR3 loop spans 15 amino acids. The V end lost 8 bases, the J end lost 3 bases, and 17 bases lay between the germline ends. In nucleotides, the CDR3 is TGTGCCAGCCACCTCCCCCCCGCGGGCTACAATGAGCAGTTCTTC. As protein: CASHLPPAGYNEQFF.

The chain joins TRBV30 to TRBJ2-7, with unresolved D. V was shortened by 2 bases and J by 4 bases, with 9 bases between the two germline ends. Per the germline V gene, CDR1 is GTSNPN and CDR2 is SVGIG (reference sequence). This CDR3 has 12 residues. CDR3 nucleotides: TGTGCCTGGAGTTATTCGGATTACGAGCAGTACTTC. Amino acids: CAWSYSDYEQYF.

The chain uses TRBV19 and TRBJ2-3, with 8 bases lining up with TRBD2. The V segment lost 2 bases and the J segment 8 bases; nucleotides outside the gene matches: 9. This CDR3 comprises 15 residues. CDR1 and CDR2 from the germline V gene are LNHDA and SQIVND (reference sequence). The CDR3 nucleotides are TGTGCCAGTAGTATATGGACGGGAGGGCCTAGTACGCAGTATTTT. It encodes CASSIWTGGPSTQYF.

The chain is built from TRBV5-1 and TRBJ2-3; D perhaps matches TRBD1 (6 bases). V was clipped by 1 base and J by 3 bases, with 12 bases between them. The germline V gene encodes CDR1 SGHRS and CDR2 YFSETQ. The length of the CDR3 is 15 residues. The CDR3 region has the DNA TGCGCCAGCAGCTTGAGGGGGTTAGGGACAGATACGCAGTATTTT. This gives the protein CASSLRGLGTDTQYF.

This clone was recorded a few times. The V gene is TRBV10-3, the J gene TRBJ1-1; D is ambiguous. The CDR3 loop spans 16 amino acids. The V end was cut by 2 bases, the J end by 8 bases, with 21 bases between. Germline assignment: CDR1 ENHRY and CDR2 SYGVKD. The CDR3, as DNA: TGTGCCATCAGTGAGATAATAGGGCCCCTACGGGCAGAAGCTTTCTTT. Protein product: CAISEIIGPLRAEAFF.

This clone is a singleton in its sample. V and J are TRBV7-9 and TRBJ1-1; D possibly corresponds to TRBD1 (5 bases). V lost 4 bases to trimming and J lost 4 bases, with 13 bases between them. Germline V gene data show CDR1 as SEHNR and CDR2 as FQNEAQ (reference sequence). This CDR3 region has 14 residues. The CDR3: CASSSGTVTTEAFF. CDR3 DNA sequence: TGTGCCAGCAGCTCCGGGACGGTGACCACTGAAGCTTTCTTT.

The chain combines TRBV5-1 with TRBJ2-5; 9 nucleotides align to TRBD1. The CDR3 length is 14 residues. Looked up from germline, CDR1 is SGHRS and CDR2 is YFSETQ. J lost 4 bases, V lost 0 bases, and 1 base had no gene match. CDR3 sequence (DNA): TGCGCCAGCAGCTTGGAGACAGGGGGAGAGACCCAGTACTTC. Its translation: CASSLETGGETQYF.

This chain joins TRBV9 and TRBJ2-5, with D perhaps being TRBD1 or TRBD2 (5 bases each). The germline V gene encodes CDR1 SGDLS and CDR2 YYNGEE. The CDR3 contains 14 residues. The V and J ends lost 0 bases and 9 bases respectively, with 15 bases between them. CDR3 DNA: TGTGCCAGCAGCGTAGGTGTCTCGGGGCGCGCCCAGTACTTC. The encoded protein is CASSVGVSGRAQYF.

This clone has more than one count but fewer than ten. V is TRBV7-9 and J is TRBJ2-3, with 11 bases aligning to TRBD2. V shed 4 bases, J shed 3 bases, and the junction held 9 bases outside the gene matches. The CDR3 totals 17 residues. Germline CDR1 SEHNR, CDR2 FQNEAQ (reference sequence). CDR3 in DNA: TGTGCCAGCAGCTGGAGTCCGGGACTAGCGGTAACAGATACGCAGTATTTT. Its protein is CASSWSPGLAVTDTQYF.

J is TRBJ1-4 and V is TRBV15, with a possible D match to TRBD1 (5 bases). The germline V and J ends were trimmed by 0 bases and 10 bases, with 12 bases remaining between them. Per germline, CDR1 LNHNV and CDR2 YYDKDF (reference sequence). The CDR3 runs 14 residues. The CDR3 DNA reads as TGTGCCACCAGCAGAGATACCGGGAGGGGAAAACTGTTTTTT. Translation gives CATSRDTGRGKLFF.

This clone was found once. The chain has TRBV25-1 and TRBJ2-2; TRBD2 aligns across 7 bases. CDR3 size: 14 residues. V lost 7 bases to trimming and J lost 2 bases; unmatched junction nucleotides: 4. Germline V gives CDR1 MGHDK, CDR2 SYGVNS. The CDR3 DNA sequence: TGTGCCAGCATGTGGGAGGGAAACACCGGGGAGCTGTTTTTT. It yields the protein CASMWEGNTGELFF. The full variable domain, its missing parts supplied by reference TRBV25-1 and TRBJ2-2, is EADIYQTPRYLVIGTGKKITLECSQTMGHDKMYWYQQDPGMELHLIHYSYGVNSTEKGDLSSESTVSRIRTEHFPLTLESARPSHTSQYLCASMWEGNTGELFFGEGSRLTVL.

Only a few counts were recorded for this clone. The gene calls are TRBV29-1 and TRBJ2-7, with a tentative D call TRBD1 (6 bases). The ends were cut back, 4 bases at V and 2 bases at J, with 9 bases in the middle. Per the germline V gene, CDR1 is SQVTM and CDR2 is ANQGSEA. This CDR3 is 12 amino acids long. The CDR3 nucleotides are TGCAGCGTTGCGCCAGGGGCCTACGAGCAGTACTTC. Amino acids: CSVAPGAYEQYF.

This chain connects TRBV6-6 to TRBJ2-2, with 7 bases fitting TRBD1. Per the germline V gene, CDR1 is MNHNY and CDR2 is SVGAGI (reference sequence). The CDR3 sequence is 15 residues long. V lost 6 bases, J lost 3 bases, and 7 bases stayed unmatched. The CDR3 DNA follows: TGTGCCAGCAGCCTCAGGGACAGCCACACCGGGGAGCTGTTTTTT. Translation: CASSLRDSHTGELFF.

CDR3 sequence reads: CASGKRGGTSGELFF. The CDR3 nucleotides are TGTGCCAGCGGGAAGAGGGGAGGAACCAGCGGGGAGCTGTTTTTT. The chain joins TRBV7-6 to TRBJ2-2, with D possibly TRBD2 on 6 matching bases. CDR1 is SGHVS and CDR2 is FNYEAQ in the germline V gene. Trimming shortened V by 8 bases and J by 7 bases, and 20 bases separated the two germline ends. The CDR3 contains 15 residues.

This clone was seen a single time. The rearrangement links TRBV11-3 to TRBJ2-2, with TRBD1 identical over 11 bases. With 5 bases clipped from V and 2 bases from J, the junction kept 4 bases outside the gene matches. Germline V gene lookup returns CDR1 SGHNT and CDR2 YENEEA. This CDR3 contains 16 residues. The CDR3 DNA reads TGTGCCAGCAGCCCTAGGACAGGGGGCAACACCGGGGAGCTGTTTTTT. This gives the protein CASSPRTGGNTGELFF. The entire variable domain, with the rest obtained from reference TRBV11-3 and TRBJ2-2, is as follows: EAGVVQSPRYKIIEKKQPVAFWCNPISGHNTLYWYLQNLGQGPELLIRYENEEAVDDSQLPKDRFSAERLKGVDSTLKIQPAELGDSAVYLCASSPRTGGNTGELFFGEGSRLTVL.

For the CDR3, the DNA is TGTGCCAGCAGTCGCGGGGGGGCCACCAATGAGCAGTTCTTC. The encoded protein is CASSRGGATNEQFF. The V and J genes are TRBV28 and TRBJ2-1; TRBD2 aligns across 9 bases. Germline V CDR1 and CDR2: MDHEN, SYDVKM. Trimming at V came to 5 bases and at J to 6 bases, leaving 5 bases not matched to a gene. The CDR3 has 14 residues. The full variable domain, with the rest looked up from reference TRBV28 and TRBJ2-1, is DVKVTQSSRYLVKRTGEKVFLECVQDMDHENMFWYRQDPGLGLRLIYFSYDVKMKEKGDIPEGYSVSREKKERFSLILESASTNQTSMYLCASSRGGATNEQFFGPGTRLTVL.

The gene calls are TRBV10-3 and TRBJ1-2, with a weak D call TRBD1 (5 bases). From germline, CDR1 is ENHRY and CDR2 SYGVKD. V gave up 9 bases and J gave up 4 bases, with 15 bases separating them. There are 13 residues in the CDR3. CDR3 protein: CAINPGGTYGYTF. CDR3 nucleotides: TGTGCCATTAACCCGGGGGGGACCTATGGCTACACCTTC.

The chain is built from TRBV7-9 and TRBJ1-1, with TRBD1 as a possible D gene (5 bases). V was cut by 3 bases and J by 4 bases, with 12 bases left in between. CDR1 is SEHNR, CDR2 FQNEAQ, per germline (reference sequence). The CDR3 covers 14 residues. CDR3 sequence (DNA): TGTGCCAGCAGCTTGTGGGACGGTGGCACTGAAGCTTTCTTT. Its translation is CASSLWDGGTEAFF. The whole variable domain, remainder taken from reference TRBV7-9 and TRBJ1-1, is DTGVSQNPRHKITKRGQNVTFRCDPISEHNRLYWYRQTLGQGPEFLTYFQNEAQLEKSRLLSDRFSAERPKGSFSTLEIQRTEQGDSAMYLCASSLWDGGTEAFFGQGTRLTVV.

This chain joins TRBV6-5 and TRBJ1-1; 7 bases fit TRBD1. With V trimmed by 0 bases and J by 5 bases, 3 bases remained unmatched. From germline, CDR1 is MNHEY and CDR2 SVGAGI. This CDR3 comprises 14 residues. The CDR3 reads CASSYSLTGTEAFF. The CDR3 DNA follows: TGTGCCAGCAGTTACTCCTTGACAGGGACTGAAGCTTTCTTT.

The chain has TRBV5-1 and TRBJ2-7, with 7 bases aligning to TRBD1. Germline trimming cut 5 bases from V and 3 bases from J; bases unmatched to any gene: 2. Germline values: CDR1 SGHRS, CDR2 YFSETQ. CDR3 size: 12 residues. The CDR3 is CASRGQFYEQYF. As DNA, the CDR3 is TGCGCCAGCAGGGGACAGTTCTACGAGCAGTACTTC. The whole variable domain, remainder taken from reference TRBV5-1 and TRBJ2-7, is KAGVTQTPRYLIKTRGQQVTLSCSPISGHRSVSWYQQTPGQGLQFLFEYFSETQRNKGNFPGRFSGRQFSNSRSEMNVSTLELGDSALYLCASRGQFYEQYFGPGTRLTVT.

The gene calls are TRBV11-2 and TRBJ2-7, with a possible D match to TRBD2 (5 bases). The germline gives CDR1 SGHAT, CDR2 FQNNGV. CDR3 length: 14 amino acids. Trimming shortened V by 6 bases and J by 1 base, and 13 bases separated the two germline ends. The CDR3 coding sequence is TGTGCCAGCAGTTCCCTCACTAGTTCCTACGAGCAGTACTTC. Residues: CASSSLTSSYEQYF.

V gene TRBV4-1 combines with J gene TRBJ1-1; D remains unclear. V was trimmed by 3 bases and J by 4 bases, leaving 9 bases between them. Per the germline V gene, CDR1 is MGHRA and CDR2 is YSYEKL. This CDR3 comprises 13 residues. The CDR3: CASSQHGGTEAFF. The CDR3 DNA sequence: TGCGCCAGCAGCCAGCATGGCGGCACTGAAGCTTTCTTT.

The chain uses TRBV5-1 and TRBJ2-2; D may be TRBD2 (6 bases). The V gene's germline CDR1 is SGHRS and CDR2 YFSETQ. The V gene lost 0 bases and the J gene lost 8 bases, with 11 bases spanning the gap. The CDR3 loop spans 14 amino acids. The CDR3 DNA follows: TGCGCCAGCAGCTTGGGTCGGGGGTCGGGGGAGCTGTTTTTT. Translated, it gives CASSLGRGSGELFF.

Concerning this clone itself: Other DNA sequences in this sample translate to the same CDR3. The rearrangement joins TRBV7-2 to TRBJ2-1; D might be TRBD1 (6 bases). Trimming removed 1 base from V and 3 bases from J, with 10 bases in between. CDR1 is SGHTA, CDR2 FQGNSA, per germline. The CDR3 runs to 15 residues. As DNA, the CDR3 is TGTGCCAGCAGCTTAGAGGGACAAAGCTACAATGAGCAGTTCTTC. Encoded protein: CASSLEGQSYNEQFF.

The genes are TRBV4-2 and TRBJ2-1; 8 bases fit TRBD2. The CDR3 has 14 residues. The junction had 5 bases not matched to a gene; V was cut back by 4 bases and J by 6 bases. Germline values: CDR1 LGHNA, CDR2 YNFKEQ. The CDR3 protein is CASSLGTRGNEQFF. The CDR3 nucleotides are TGTGCCAGCAGCCTCGGGACTAGGGGCAATGAGCAGTTCTTC.

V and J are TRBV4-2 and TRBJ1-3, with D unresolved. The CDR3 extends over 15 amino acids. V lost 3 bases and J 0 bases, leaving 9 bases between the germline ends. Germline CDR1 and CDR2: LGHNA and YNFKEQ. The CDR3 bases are TGTGCCAGCAGCCAGGTTGATAGCTCTGGAAACACCATATATTTT. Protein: CASSQVDSSGNTIYF.